This T cell receptor (beta chain) was sequenced during a study of CD8 T cells in Susac syndrome. Study conclusions and caveats: The number of individuals included in the study's TCR sequencing and HLA analysis was acknowledged as relatively small.

Remarks on this clonotype: Its target is not known.

This CDR3 comprises 16 residues. With 4 bases removed from V and 6 bases from J, the gap between germline ends came to 20 bases. Germline CDR1 is SGHNT and CDR2 is YYREEE (reference sequence). With random hexamers, reverse transcription was performed on roughly 0.5 to 1 ug of RNA. Across 54 Vbeta and 13 Jbeta, TCR beta CDR3 was amplified with immunoSEQ multiplex PCR. MiXCR, applied by TCRdb to the immunoSEQ multiplex PCR reads, yields one record per CDR3 protein. The top ten hold around 0.16% of the sample, which has around 170,000 distinct CDR3 sequences, approximately 95% seen once. CD8+ and CD4+ blood T cells underwent TCR beta sequencing.

This receptor was obtained from a human donor with Susac syndrome. The sample comprised CD8+ T cells from PBMCs. This chain uses TRBV5-4 with TRBJ2-1, with D possibly matching TRBD2 (5 bases). CDR3 DNA sequence: TGTGCCAGCAGCGCATCACTAGACCCCGACATCAATGAGCAGTTCTTC. Protein product: CASSASLDPDINEQFF.